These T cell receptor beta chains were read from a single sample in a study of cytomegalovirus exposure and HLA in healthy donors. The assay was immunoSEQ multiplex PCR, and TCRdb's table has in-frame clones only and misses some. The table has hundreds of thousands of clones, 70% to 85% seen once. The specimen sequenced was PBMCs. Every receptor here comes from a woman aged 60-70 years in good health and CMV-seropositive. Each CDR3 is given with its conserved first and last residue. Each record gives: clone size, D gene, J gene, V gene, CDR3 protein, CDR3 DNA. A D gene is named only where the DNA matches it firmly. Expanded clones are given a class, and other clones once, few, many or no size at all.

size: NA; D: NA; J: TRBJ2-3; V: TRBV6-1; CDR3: CASSGQTRPRGKDTQYF; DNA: TGTGCCAGCAGTGGGCAGACCCGGCCGCGAGGGAAAGATACGCAGTATTTT
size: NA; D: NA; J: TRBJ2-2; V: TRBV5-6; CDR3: CASSLTMNTGELFF; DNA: TGTGCCAGCAGCTTGACAATGAACACCGGGGAGCTGTTTTTT
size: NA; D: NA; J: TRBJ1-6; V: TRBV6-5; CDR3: CASSYSFLRNSPLHF; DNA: TGTGCCAGCAGTTATTCCTTTCTCCGGAATTCACCCCTCCACTTT
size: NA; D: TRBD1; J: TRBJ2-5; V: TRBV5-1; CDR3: CASSTGQGGETQYF; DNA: TGCGCCAGCAGCACCGGACAGGGCGGGGAGACCCAGTACTTC
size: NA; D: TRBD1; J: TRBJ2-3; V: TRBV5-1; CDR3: CASSPPRQGADTQYF; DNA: TGCGCCAGCAGCCCACCTAGACAGGGCGCAGATACGCAGTATTTT
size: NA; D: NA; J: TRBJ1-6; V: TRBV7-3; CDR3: CASSLLGAGSPLHF; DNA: TGTGCCAGCAGCTTATTGGGGGCCGGTTCACCCCTCCACTTT
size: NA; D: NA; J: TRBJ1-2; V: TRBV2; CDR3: CASRSGVAYGYTF; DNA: TGTGCCAGCAGGTCAGGGGTGGCCTATGGCTACACCTTC
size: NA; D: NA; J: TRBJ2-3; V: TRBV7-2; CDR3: CASSFPETDTQYF; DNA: TGTGCCAGCAGCTTCCCGGAGACAGATACGCAGTATTTT
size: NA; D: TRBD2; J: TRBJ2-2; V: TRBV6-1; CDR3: CASSGGAGGETGELFF; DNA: TGTGCCAGCAGTGGGGGGGCGGGAGGAGAAACCGGGGAGCTGTTTTTT
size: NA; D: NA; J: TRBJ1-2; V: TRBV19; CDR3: CASSILQNYGYTF; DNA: TGTGCCAGTAGTATATTACAGAACTATGGCTACACCTTC
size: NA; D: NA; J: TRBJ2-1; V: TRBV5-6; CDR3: CASSLAPTGSYNEQFF; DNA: TGTGCCAGCAGCTTGGCCCCGACAGGCTCCTACAATGAGCAGTTCTTC
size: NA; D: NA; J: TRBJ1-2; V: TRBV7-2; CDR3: CASSYKVAGALYGYTF; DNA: TGTGCCAGCAGCTACAAGGTGGCAGGGGCACTCTATGGCTACACCTTC
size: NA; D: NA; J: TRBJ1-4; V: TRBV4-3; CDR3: CASSQDGGSNEKLFF; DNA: TGCGCCAGCAGCCAAGATGGGGGGTCTAATGAAAAACTGTTTTTT
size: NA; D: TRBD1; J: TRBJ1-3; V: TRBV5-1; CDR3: CASSRGQANSGNTIYF; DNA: TGCGCCAGCAGCAGGGGACAGGCGAACTCTGGAAACACCATATATTTT
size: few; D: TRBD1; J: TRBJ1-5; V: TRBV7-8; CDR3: CASSLEGRGLNQPQHF; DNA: TGTGCCAGCAGCTTAGAAGGCAGGGGGCTTAATCAGCCCCAGCATTTT
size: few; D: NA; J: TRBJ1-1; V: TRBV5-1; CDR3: CASSSGLGKTEAFF; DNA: TGCGCCAGCAGTTCGGGACTCGGGAAGACTGAAGCTTTCTTT
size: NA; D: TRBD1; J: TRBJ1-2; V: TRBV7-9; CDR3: CASRPGTGGVYGYTF; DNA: TGTGCCAGCAGACCCGGGACAGGGGGGGTGTATGGCTACACCTTC
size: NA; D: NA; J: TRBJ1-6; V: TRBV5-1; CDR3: CASSLEVTGNSPLHF; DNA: TGCGCCAGCAGCTTGGAGGTGACAGGTAATTCACCCCTCCACTTT
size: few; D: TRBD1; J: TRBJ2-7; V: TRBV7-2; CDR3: CASSLRDRSSYEQYF; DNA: TGTGCCAGCAGCTTACGGGACAGAAGCTCCTACGAGCAGTACTTC
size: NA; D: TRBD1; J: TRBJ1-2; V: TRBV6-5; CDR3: CASSYSKQGAIGYTF; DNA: TGTGCCAGCAGTTACTCTAAACAGGGGGCGATTGGCTACACCTTC
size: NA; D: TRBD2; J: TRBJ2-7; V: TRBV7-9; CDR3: CASSPGGSSHEQYF; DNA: TGTGCCAGCAGCCCGGGGGGGTCTTCCCACGAGCAGTACTTC
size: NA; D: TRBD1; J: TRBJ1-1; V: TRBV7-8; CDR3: CASTDRDRGFVNTEAFF; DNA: TGTGCCAGCACCGACCGGGACAGGGGTTTCGTGAACACTGAAGCTTTCTTT
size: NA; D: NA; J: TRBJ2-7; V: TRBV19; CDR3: CASSMVLGGASYEQYF; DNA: TGTGCCAGTAGTATGGTCCTCGGAGGGGCCTCCTACGAGCAGTACTTC
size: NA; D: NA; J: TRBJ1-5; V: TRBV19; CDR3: CASSIDRDQPQHF; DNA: TGTGCCAGTAGTATAGATCGCGATCAGCCCCAGCATTTT
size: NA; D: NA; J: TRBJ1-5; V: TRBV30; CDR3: CAWSVQAFQPQHF; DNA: TGTGCCTGGAGTGTACAGGCATTTCAGCCCCAGCATTTT
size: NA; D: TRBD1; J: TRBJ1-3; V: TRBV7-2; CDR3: CASSRRQGAGNTIYF; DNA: TGTGCCAGCAGCCGTAGACAGGGAGCAGGAAACACCATATATTTT
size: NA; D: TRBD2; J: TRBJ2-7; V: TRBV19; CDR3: CASQGGAGVISEQYF; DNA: TGTGCCAGCCAAGGAGGAGCGGGAGTCATATCCGAGCAGTACTTC
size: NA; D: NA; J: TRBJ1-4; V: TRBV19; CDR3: CASSISGPGEKLFF; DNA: TGTGCCAGTAGTATCTCGGGCCCGGGGGAAAAACTGTTTTTT
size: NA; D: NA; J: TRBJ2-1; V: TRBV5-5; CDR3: CASTKPDEQGRFF; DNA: TGTGCCAGCACCAAGCCGGACGAACAGGGACGGTTCTTC
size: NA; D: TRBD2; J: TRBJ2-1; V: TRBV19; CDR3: CASSMGLAGGPRSYNEQFF; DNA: TGTGCCAGTAGTATGGGACTAGCGGGGGGGCCGAGGTCCTACAATGAGCAGTTCTTC
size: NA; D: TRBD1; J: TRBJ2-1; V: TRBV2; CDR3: CASRRQRGRDNEQFF; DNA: TGTGCCAGCAGACGCCAAAGGGGGCGCGACAATGAGCAGTTCTTC
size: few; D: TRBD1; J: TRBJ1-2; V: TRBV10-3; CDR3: CAISPTGTGNFYANYGYTF; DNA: TGTGCCATCAGCCCGACCGGGACAGGGAATTTCTATGCTAACTATGGCTACACCTTC
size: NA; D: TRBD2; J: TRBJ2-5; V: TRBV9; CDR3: CASSVSSGSGETQYF; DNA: TGTGCCAGCAGCGTGAGTAGCGGGAGCGGGGAGACCCAGTACTTC
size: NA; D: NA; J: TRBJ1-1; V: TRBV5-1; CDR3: CASSLVSGIPSDHTEAFF; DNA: TGCGCCAGCAGCTTGGTTTCGGGTATTCCATCAGATCACACTGAAGCTTTCTTT
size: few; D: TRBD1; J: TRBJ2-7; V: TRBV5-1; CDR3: CASSSRDRGLEQYF; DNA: TGCGCCAGCAGCTCCCGGGACAGAGGGCTCGAGCAGTACTTC
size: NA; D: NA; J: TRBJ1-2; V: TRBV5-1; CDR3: CASSLTDDGYTF; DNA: TGCGCCAGCAGCTTGACAGATGATGGCTACACCTTC
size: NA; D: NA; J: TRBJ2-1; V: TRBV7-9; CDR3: CASSLGEARAQFF; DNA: TGTGCCAGCAGCTTAGGGGAGGCGCGGGCGCAGTTCTTC
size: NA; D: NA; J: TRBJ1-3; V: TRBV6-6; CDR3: CASSPDIGHTIYF; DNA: TGTGCCAGCAGTCCCGACATTGGGCACACCATATATTTT
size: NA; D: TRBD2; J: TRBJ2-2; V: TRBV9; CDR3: CASSAASGRAGTGELFF; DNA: TGTGCCAGCAGCGCTGCTAGCGGGAGGGCCGGAACCGGGGAGCTGTTTTTT
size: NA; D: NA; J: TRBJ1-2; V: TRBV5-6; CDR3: CASSLFREGTF; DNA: TGTGCCAGCAGCTTATTCAGGGAGGGGACCTTC
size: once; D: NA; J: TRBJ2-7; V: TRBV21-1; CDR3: CASSLFRAGEQYF; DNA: TGTGCCAGCAGCCTCTTCAGGGCTGGCGAGCAGTACTTC
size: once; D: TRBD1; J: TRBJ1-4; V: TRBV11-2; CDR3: CASSWMGQGIYEKLFF; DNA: TGTGCCAGCAGCTGGATGGGACAGGGAATCTATGAAAAACTGTTTTTT